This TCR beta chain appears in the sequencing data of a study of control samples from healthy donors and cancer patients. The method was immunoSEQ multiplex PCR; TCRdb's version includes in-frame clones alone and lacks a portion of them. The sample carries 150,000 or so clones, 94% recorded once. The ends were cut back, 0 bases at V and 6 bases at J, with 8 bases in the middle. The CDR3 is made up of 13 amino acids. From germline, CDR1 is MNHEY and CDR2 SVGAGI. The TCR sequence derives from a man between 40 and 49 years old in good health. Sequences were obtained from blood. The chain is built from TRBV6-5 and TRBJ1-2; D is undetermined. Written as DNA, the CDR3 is TGTGCCAGCAGTTACTCGACGGGGAATGGCTACACCTTC. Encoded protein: CASSYSTGNGYTF.